This T cell receptor beta chain originates from a study of T cells after yellow fever vaccination (dated by TCRdb to between 2018 and 2020). Regarding the complete study: The SMART-Seq v4 Ultra Low Input RNA kit was used to prepare libraries from fractions with low cell numbers. To follow T-cell clones before and after primary and booster YFV17D yellow fever vaccination, bulk TCR alpha and beta repertoires were sequenced over time. Blood was drawn at multiple timepoints before and after primary and secondary immunization, with bulk PBMC replicates and cell subsets isolated. Two healthy male donors, one aged 18 to 30 and one aged 30 to 40 years, were included in the cohort.

What the work shows at the level of the full study, not this receptor alone: After the booster, most clones that had expanded after primary vaccination were detected again (about 97% of CD4 and over 75% of CD8), suggesting broad maintenance of memory. A small fraction of clonotypes showed up in both the CD4 and CD8 compartments, probably as a result of convergent recombination. The secondary T-cell response was weaker than the primary response but faster, peaking on day 5 instead of day 15. The study included only a couple of donors, which limits how far the findings can be generalized. Computational filtering was required because FACS-sorted repertoires could contain abundant contaminating clonotypes from the bulk population.

The treatment or condition label, read with the paper, signifies: live attenuated yellow fever vaccine strain. At every blood-draw timepoint, two biological replicates of bulk PBMCs were collected. A standard Ficoll-Paque protocol was used to isolate PBMCs from peripheral blood. TriZol was used to extract RNA from bulk PBMCs, CD4 and CD8 fractions, and dextramer-positive and dextramer-negative fractions. A few counts support this clonotype. Its recognized antigen is unknown. The record has no base qualities; no much larger clone is one base away. V is shortened by 7 bases, J by 4 bases, and the region joining them spans 14 bases. CDR1 SEHNR and CDR2 FQNEAQ were looked up in the germline V gene (reference sequence). From its cysteine to its phenylalanine, the CDR3 spans 14 amino acids. Here the CDR3 DNA is all that survives: 42 bases in frame from base 1. The data were produced on an Illumina NovaSeq 6000. TCR cDNA was synthesized by 5'RACE template switching, which introduced a universal primer site and unique molecular identifiers. Priming for cDNA synthesis came from both the TCR alpha and TCR beta constant segments. Library amplification used two PCR steps, and the second PCR step added sample barcodes and sequencing adapters. Sequencing of libraries was done on Illumina HiSeq 2500 (2x100 bp) or NovaSeq (2x150 bp). On the study's bioinformatics: Reads were demultiplexed and collapsed into UMI consensus sequences with MIGEC, and V(D)J alignment was performed with MiXCR. Clonotypes responding to the vaccine were identified with edgeR on replicate PBMC samples, with the criteria of FDR below 0.01 and a log2 fold change above 5 up to day 15. Bulk clonotypes were assigned CD4 or CD8 identity according to which sequenced CD4 or CD8 repertoire held them at higher abundance. TCRdb's own reprocessing of the public reads used fastp at Q25 and MiXCR and kept productive beta chains. Here each entry gathers all rows of one CDR3 protein and keeps the most common genes and DNA. V and J calls and clone size were set by TCRdb, not the authors. A total of some 350,000 distinct CDR3 sequences appear in this sample, 4.1% of them only once. The biggest ten clones account for around 24% of the sample.

The rearrangement combines TRBV7-9 with TRBJ1-3; no D gene is confidently identified. This sequence originates from a man in his late teens or twenties who received the YFV17D yellow fever vaccine. The input for sequencing was PBMCs, taken 5 days after the yellow fever booster vaccination. The base sequence is TGTGCCAGCACCTCGAAAGTAGCGGGAAACACCATATATTTT. This yields the protein CASTSKVAGNTIYF.